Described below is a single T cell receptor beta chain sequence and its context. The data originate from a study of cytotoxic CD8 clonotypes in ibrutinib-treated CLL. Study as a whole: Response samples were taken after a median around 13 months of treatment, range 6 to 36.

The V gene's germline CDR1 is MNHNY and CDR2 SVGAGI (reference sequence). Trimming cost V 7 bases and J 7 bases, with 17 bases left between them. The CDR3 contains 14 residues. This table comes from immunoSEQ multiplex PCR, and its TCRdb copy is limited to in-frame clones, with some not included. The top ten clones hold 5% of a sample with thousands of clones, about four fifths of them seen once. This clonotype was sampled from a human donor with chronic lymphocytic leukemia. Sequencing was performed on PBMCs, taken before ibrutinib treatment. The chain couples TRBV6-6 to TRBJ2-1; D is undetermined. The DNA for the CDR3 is TGTGCCAGCATGCGATCAAACGCCTTTAATGAGCAGTTCTTC. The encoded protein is CASMRSNAFNEQFF.